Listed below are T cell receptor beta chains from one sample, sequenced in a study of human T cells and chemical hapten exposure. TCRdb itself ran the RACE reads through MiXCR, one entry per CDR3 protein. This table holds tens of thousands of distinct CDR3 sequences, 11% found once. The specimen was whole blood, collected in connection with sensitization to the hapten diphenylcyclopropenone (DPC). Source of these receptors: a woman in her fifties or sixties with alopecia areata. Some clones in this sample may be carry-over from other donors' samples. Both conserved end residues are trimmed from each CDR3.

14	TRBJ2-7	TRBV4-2	ASRVEEGTYSYEQY
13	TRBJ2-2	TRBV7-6	ASSKTIANTGELF
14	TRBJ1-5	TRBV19	ASIPIRGTFDQPQH
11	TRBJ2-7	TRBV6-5	ASSYYQFYEQY
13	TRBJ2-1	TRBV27	ASSLSSGGINEQF
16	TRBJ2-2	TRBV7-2	ASSLFLLPQSNTGELF
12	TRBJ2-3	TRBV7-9	ASPTGSGTDTQY
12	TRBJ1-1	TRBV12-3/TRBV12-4	ASSLAPLNTEAF
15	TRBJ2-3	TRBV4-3	ASSQEASGLSTDTQY
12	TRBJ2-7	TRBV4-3	ASSQEPGVREQY
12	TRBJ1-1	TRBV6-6	AIQPNRGGTEAF
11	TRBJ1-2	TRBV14	ASSPGRNYGYT
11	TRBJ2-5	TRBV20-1	SASLDGRETQY
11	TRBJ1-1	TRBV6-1	ASRLTGPTEAF
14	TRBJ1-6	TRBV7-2	ASSLSWGTYNSPLH
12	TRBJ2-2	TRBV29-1	SVARAANTGELF